This T cell receptor (beta chain) was sequenced in a study of CD8 T cells in Susac syndrome (dated by TCRdb to between 2017 and 2020). For the wider study: Of the Susac syndrome patients who were sequenced, roughly 6 had clinically active disease and roughly eight were in clinical remission. At the time of blood withdrawal, Susac syndrome patients were either therapy-naive, taking corticosteroids (with some also receiving IVIg), or on IVIg alone. The study used repertoire sequencing to test whether antigen drove CD8+ T cell activation and differentiation in Susac syndrome.

RNA was extracted using the RNeasy kit, and roughly 0.5 to 1 ug of the RNA was reverse transcribed with random hexamers. The immunoSEQ multiplex PCR assay, covering 54 Vbeta and 13 Jbeta segments, was used to amplify TCR beta CDR3 regions. PCR amplification bias was corrected by using a synthetic template baseline for primer optimization and computational correction. Under the source paper's analysis protocol: Only productive sequences were kept, with reads annotated to V, D and J genes according to IMGT and analyzed in immunoSEQ Analyzer. To calculate clonality, Shannon entropy was normalized by log2 of the number of productive unique sequences and then subtracted from one. Public and private clones were assessed among the 100 most prevalent clones of each patient and control. A clone was defined as Susac-specific if it was absent from the healthy and MS cohorts, from 950 to 1,300 published viral clones and from other ImmuneACCESS disease sequences. TCRdb cleaned the public reads at Q25 with fastp, built clones with MiXCR and kept in-frame beta chains. Entries are consolidated by CDR3 protein sequence, retaining the most common genes and DNA. The authors' filters were not applied to this entry. This sample holds some 150,000 distinct CDR3 sequences; approximately 95% were observed only once. The ten largest clonotypes hold roughly 0.16% of the sample.

Worth noting for this clonotype: The target of this receptor is not known. The sample holds no much larger clone one base away, and base qualities are not on file.

Peripheral blood CD8+ and CD4+ T cells from healthy donors, Susac syndrome patients and multiple sclerosis patients were profiled using high-throughput TCR beta sequencing. The Susac syndrome patients fulfilled recently defined diagnostic criteria for definite or probable disease. Bulk CD8+ and CD4+ T cells were purified by magnetic negative isolation, while CD8+ TEMRA cells were enriched using FACS. Blood was collected in EDTA tubes and processed within 24 hours, with PBMCs isolated through density gradient centrifugation. PBMCs intended for TCR sequencing were frozen in liquid nitrogen and were later thawed in a 37 degrees C water bath. A purity of at least 90% was achieved for sorted or isolated CD4+, CD8+ and CD8+ TEMRA cells. On the study overall, not on this receptor specifically: The number of individuals in the TCR sequencing and HLA analysis was acknowledged as relatively small. In the CD4+ T cell repertoire of Susac syndrome patients, clonal expansion was not detected.

Input material: CD4+ T cells from PBMCs. This clonotype was obtained from a human donor with Susac syndrome.

The CDR3 has the sequence CASSTGSLAGELFF. The nucleotide sequence reads as follows: TGTGCCAGCAGCACCGGGTCCCTCGCCGGGGAGCTGTTTTTT. The chain uses TRBV5-4 and TRBJ2-2, with no confident D gene call. V gives up 4 bases and J gives up 6 bases, and the segment between their germline ends measures 13 bases. CDR1 and CDR2, looked up from the germline V gene (reference sequence), are SGHNT and YYREEE. The CDR3, from cysteine to phenylalanine, totals 14 residues. Only CDR3 DNA remains: 42 bases, in frame from the first base.